Described below is a single T cell receptor beta chain sequence and its context. The antigen is undetermined. These data are taken from a study of T cells expressing NK-cell markers. In the study overall: Source material for TCR beta repertoires consisted of sorted CD3+CD56+NKG2C+, CD3+CD56+NKG2C- and CD3+CD56-NKG2C+ T cells. Seven of the eight sequenced donors were classified as HCMV-seropositive, and one was classified as seronegative. Whole-study results and caveats: What remained unclear was the HCMV specificity of expanded NKG2C+ T cell clones.

TCR beta cDNA was made by 5'RACE template switching with UMIs. TCRdb reprocessed the 5' RACE reads; each CDR3 protein has one entry and no DNA is given. Seen in this sample are around 550,000 distinct CDR3 sequences; the ten most common clones hold roughly 3.5%. Germline loops: CDR1 SGHRS, CDR2 YFSETQ. CDR3 size: 13 residues. The TCR sequence derives from a man younger than 35 in good health. The rearrangement links TRBV5-1 to TRBJ2-1; TCRdb outputs TRBD1, but without DNA this stays unchecked. The sample consisted of blood T cells: a sorted CD56 or NKG2C T cell subset, CD4+ or CD8+ T cells, or bulk PBMC T cells (not recorded which). CDR3 sequence: CASSPGGGNEQFF.